This T cell receptor beta chain was sequenced during a study of blood T cell repertoires in COVID-19. About the research overall: Sites across the United States, Italy and Spain contributed samples from acute and convalescent COVID-19. PBMCs, B-cell-depleted T cells, or T cells provided the cDNA or gDNA that made up the material.

Germline trimming cut 4 bases from V and 1 base from J; bases unmatched to any gene: 5. Looked up from germline, CDR1 is SGHVS and CDR2 is FQNEAQ. The CDR3 contains 16 residues. Data came from immunoSEQ multiplex PCR; TCRdb stores just in-frame clones and leaves some out. The data contain 70,000 or so clones, roughly three quarters of them singletons. The clonotype was recovered from a man between 65 and 85 years old with acute or convalescent COVID-19. This rearrangement joins TRBV7-8 to TRBJ2-1; 9 nucleotides match TRBD1. The material sequenced was peripheral blood. The CDR3 here is CASSSQTGGSYNEQFF. The CDR3 region has the DNA TGTGCCAGCAGCTCCCAGACAGGGGGGTCCTACAATGAGCAGTTCTTC.